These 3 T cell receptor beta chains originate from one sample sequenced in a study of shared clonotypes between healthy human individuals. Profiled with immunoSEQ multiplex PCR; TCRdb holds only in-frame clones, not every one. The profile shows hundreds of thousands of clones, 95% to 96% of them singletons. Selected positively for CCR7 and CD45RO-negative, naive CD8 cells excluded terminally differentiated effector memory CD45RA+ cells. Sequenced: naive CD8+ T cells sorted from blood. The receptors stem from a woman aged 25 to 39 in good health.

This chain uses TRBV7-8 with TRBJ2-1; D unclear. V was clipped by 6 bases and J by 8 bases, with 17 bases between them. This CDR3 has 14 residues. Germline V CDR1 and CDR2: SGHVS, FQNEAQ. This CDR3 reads CASSQRPQLDEQFF. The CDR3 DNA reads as TGTGCCAGCAGTCAGCGACCCCAATTGGATGAGCAGTTCTTC.

The CDR3: CASRELAGIAEQFF. The CDR3 nucleotides read TGTGCCAGCAGGGAACTAGCGGGAATCGCTGAGCAGTTCTTC. The rearrangement links TRBV27 to TRBJ2-1, with 10 bases matching TRBD2. The CDR3 is 14 residues long. Germline V gene data show CDR1 as MNHEY and CDR2 as SMNVEV (reference sequence). Trimming at V came to 6 bases and at J to 9 bases, leaving 8 bases not matched to a gene.

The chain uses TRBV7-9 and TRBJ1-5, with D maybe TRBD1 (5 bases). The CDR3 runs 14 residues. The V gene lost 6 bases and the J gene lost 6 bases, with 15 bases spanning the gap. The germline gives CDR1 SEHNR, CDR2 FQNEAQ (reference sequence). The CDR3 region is CASSPGGGGQPQHF. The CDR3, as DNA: TGTGCCAGCAGTCCTGGGGGGGGTGGTCAGCCCCAGCATTTT.